This T cell receptor (beta chain) was recovered during a study of blood T cell repertoires in COVID-19. On the study more broadly: COVID-19 samples collected from the United States, Italy and Spain covered acute and convalescent phases.

In terms of age and location, participants ranged from roughly 18 to 89 years and lived in approximately 26 US areas. Allocation to cohorts depended on clinical history reported by the participants. TCRdb's copy holds only in-frame clones and misses some; the assay was immunoSEQ multiplex PCR. The sample has 110,000 to 150,000 clones, 80% to 85% seen once; the top ten hold 5% to 7%. This CDR3 is built from 16 residues. V was clipped by 1 base and J by 4 bases; unmatched bases: 7. Germline lookup yields CDR1 MNHNS and CDR2 SASEGT. The sequencing sample was made of PBMCs or T cells enriched from blood (not recorded which). This TCR was sampled from a man aged 35-49 years with acute COVID-19. The V call is TRBV6-1, the J call TRBJ2-1; 7 positions match TRBD2. The CDR3 reads CASSEVGASGYNEQFF. In nucleotides, the CDR3 is TGTGCCAGCAGTGAAGTAGGGGCTAGCGGTTACAATGAGCAGTTCTTC.